The 9 T cell receptor beta chains given below trace back to one sample, sequenced in a study of T cell responses to AZD1222 COVID-19 vaccine. Some clones are missing from TCRdb's copy, which holds only in-frame ones; the method was immunoSEQ multiplex PCR. The data contain roughly 90,000 clones, about 89% of them singletons. Sequenced material: peripheral blood, taken on day 0 of MenACWY control vaccination. The receptors were gathered from an adult in good health.

CDR3 DNA: TGTGCCAGCCGGACAGGGGCATATGGCTACACCTTC. It encodes CASRTGAYGYTF. V is TRBV27 and J is TRBJ1-2; 9 bases align to TRBD1. The CDR3 length is 12 residues. Trimming cost V 8 bases and J 5 bases; bases outside gene matches: 3. CDR1 is MNHEY and CDR2 is SMNVEV in the germline V gene (reference sequence).

Only one count was recorded for this clone. The V gene is TRBV28, the J gene TRBJ1-2; tentatively, D is TRBD1 (5 bases). Between the trimmed V and J ends, which lost 4 bases and 7 bases, there was a span of 19 bases. This CDR3 region has 15 residues. Germline CDR1 MDHEN, CDR2 SYDVKM. The DNA for the CDR3 is TGTGCCAGCAGTTATAGCGGCAGGGAAGTGTTTGGCTACACCTTC. The encoded protein is CASSYSGREVFGYTF.

The chain has TRBV6-5 and TRBJ1-2, with D hard to call. The germline gives CDR1 MNHEY, CDR2 SVGAGI. The length of the CDR3 is 15 residues. Trimming left V 0 bases short and J 8 bases short, with 16 bases between. The CDR3, as DNA: TGTGCCAGCAGTTACTCCAAGGGCCAATTGAGCGGCTACACCTTC. Its protein is CASSYSKGQLSGYTF.

The DNA of the CDR3 is TGCGCCAGCAGCGTTGGGGACAGGGGGCACACCGGGGAGCTGTTTTTT. It is translated as CASSVGDRGHTGELFF. The chain combines TRBV5-1 with TRBJ2-2; 12 bases map to TRBD1. The CDR3 loop spans 16 amino acids. CDR1 is SGHRS, CDR2 YFSETQ, per germline. J lost 3 bases, V lost 4 bases, and 4 bases had no gene match.

The chain links TRBV13 to TRBJ2-6; D might be TRBD1 or TRBD2, each matching 5 bases. V dropped 3 bases and J dropped 4 bases, with 13 bases sitting between them. Germline-derived CDR1 and CDR2 are PRHDT and FYEKMQ (reference sequence). This CDR3 spans 16 amino acids. The CDR3 nucleotides are TGTGCCAGCAGCTTGGGGACGGATAGGGGGGCCAACGTCCTGACTTTC. This encodes CASSLGTDRGANVLTF.

This clone was recorded once. The genes are TRBV7-8 and TRBJ2-3, with TRBD2 identical over 7 bases. Germline V gene lookup returns CDR1 SGHVS and CDR2 FQNEAQ. This CDR3 spans 15 amino acids. V dropped 4 bases and J dropped 6; count of bases not matched to a gene: 10. The CDR3 DNA reads TGTGCCAGCAGCTCCCTAAGCGGGATCGCCGATACGCAGTATTTT. This translates into CASSSLSGIADTQYF.

This rearrangement joins TRBV5-1 to TRBJ1-5; weak D call: TRBD1 (6 bases). The germline gives CDR1 SGHRS, CDR2 YFSETQ. The CDR3 runs 15 residues. The ends were cut back, 1 base at V and 4 bases at J, with 12 bases in the middle. The CDR3 coding sequence is TGCGCCAGCAGCTTGTCCGGGCAGGGGAATCAGCCCCAGCATTTT. This gives the protein CASSLSGQGNQPQHF.

V is TRBV28 and J is TRBJ2-7; D not resolved. The CDR3 is 15 residues long. Trimming removed 5 bases from V and 1 base from J, with 15 bases in between. CDR1 MDHEN and CDR2 SYDVKM come from the germline V gene. In DNA form, the CDR3 reads TGTGCCAGCAGTCCCAGTTCTGTCTGGTCCTACGAGCAGTACTTC. Residues: CASSPSSVWSYEQYF.

This clone was counted once. The V and J genes are TRBV27 and TRBJ1-2; 7 bases fit TRBD1. The germline gives CDR1 MNHEY, CDR2 SMNVEV (reference sequence). The CDR3 covers 13 residues. V was clipped by 5 bases and J by 8 bases; unmatched bases: 8. CDR3 DNA: TGTGCCAGCAGTCCCCGACAGGGAAGGGGCTACACCTTC. It encodes CASSPRQGRGYTF.